This T cell receptor beta chain was retrieved from a study of blood T cell repertoires in COVID-19. Profiled with immunoSEQ multiplex PCR; TCRdb holds only in-frame clones, not every one. The sample includes around 300,000 clones, less than 90% of them seen just once. Germline values: CDR1 SNHLY, CDR2 FYNNEI. There are 16 residues in the CDR3. Unmatched junction bases numbered 12, after V lost 3 bases and J lost 6 bases. Material for sequencing was PBMCs or T cells enriched from blood (not recorded which). The chain is built from TRBV2 and TRBJ2-7, with 9 bases fitting TRBD1. This clonotype was sampled from a woman aged 50 to 60 who had recovered from COVID-19. CDR3 nucleotides: TGTGCCAGCAGTGACCCGGGACAGGGCATATCAGGCGAGCAGTACTTC. This codes for CASSDPGQGISGEQYF.